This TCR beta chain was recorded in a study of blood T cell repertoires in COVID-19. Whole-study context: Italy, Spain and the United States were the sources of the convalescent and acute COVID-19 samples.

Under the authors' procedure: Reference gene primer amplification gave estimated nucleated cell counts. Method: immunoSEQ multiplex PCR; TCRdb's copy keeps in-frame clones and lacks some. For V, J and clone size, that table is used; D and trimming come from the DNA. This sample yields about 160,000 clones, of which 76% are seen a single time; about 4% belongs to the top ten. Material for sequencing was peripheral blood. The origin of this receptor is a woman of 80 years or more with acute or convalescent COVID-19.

CDR3: CASSRPGQGVGEQYF. The CDR3, as DNA: TGTGCCAGCAGCCGCCCGGGACAGGGGGTTGGGGAGCAGTACTTC. The V and J genes are TRBV6-5 and TRBJ2-7; 11 bases fit TRBD1. Losses at the gene ends were 6 bases for V and 7 bases for J; bases not matched to a gene: 11. The germline CDR1 and CDR2 sequences are MNHEY and SVGAGI. The length of the CDR3 is 15 residues.